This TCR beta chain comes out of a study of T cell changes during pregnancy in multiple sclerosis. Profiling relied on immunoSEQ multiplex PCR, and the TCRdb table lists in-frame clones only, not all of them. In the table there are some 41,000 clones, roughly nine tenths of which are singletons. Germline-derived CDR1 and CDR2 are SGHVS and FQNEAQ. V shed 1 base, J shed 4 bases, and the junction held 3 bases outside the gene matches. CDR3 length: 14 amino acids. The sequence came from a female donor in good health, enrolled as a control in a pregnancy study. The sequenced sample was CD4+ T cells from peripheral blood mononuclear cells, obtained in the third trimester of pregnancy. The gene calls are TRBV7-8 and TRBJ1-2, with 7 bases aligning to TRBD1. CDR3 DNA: TGTGCCAGCAGCTTAGAGACAGGGAGCTATGGCTACACCTTC. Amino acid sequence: CASSLETGSYGYTF.